This is a list of T cell receptor beta chains from one sample in a study of blood T cell repertoires in COVID-19. TCRdb's table, derived via immunoSEQ multiplex PCR, lists solely in-frame clones and lacks some. The repertoire holds about 200,000 clones, 80% to 85% seen once, with over 6.5% in the top ten. The source material was PBMCs or T cells enriched from blood (not recorded which). Receptors originate from a man aged 35-49 years who had recovered from COVID-19. Both conserved end residues are part of each CDR3. Each record gives: D gene, V gene, clone size, J gene, CDR3 DNA, CDR3 protein. A D gene is named only where the DNA matches it firmly. Where a row states a size, it is once, few, many or the class of an expanded clone; other rows omit it.

TRBD2,TRBV7-2,NA,TRBJ2-1,TGTGCCAGCAGCTTACGAGCGGGGGGGCCTGGTTCCTACAATGAGCAGTTCTTC,CASSLRAGGPGSYNEQFF
NA,TRBV29-1,NA,TRBJ1-2,TGCAGCGCCCTTCAGGGTTTTGGCTACACCTTC,CSALQGFGYTF
TRBD1,TRBV10-3,NA,TRBJ1-5,TGTGCCATCAGTGATCCGAAGGGACAGTCCGCCAATCACCCCCAGCATTTT,CAISDPKGQSANHPQHF
NA,TRBV5-1,NA,TRBJ1-6,TGCGCCAGCAGTTCAGAAGGAGGTAATTCACCCCTCCACTTT,CASSSEGGNSPLHF
NA,TRBV19,NA,TRBJ1-6,TGTGCCAGTAGTACCGGGATCTCCTATAATTCACCCCTCCACTTT,CASSTGISYNSPLHF
NA,TRBV9,once,TRBJ1-2,TGTGCCAGCACCCTAGTAGCTTCCATTGGCTACACCTTC,CASTLVASIGYTF
NA,TRBV5-1,once,TRBJ1-1,TGCGCCAGCAGCTTGGTAGGGAGACTGAACACTGAAGCTTTCTTT,CASSLVGRLNTEAFF
NA,TRBV27,NA,TRBJ1-5,TGTGCCAGCAGTATTTATAACAATCAGCCCCAGCATTTT,CASSIYNNQPQHF
NA,TRBV6-9,few,TRBJ1-4,TGTGCCAGCGCCTCCGGGGCCTTTACAGGGAACCAGAATGAAAAACTGTTTTTT,CASASGAFTGNQNEKLFF
NA,TRBV6-5,NA,TRBJ1-2,TGTGCCAGCAGTACCCGGCGCAGCGTCTATGGCTACACCTTC,CASSTRRSVYGYTF
TRBD2,TRBV15,NA,TRBJ2-3,TGTGCCACCAGCAGAGCGGGCGGGGGGCTTGGCACAGATACGCAGTATTTT,CATSRAGGGLGTDTQYF
TRBD1,TRBV7-9,NA,TRBJ1-1,TGTGCCAGCAGCGCGCGGACAGGGACGTTGGACACTGAAGCTTTCTTT,CASSARTGTLDTEAFF
TRBD1,TRBV19,NA,TRBJ2-1,TGTGCCAGTAGGGCGGACAGGGTCACCTACAATGAGCAGTTCTTC,CASRADRVTYNEQFF
NA,TRBV29-1,NA,TRBJ1-2,TGCAGCGTTGCAGTGCGGGGGCTCTATGGCTACACCTTC,CSVAVRGLYGYTF
NA,TRBV3-1/TRBV3-2,NA,TRBJ1-4,TGTGCCAGCAGCCTCATTGGTGGCCGGGAGAAACTGTTTTTT,CASSLIGGREKLFF
TRBD2,TRBV7-9,NA,TRBJ2-2,TGTGCCAGCAGCGTATTAGGACTAGTGAACACCGGGGAGCTGTTTTTT,CASSVLGLVNTGELFF
TRBD1,TRBV15,NA,TRBJ1-4,TGTGCCACCCGGCCGGGACAGGGACGCGAAAAACTGTTTTTT,CATRPGQGREKLFF
TRBD1,TRBV6-5,once,TRBJ1-4,TGTGCCAGCAGGACAGGGGGCCCTGAAAAACTGTTTTTT,CASRTGGPEKLFF
NA,TRBV7-2,few,TRBJ2-3,TGTGCCAGCAGCGTAGGTACAGGGTACACAGATACGCAGTATTTT,CASSVGTGYTDTQYF
TRBD2,TRBV7-2,NA,TRBJ2-5,TGTGCCAGCAGCACTCGACTAGCGGGGGGGGAGACCCAGTACTTC,CASSTRLAGGETQYF
TRBD1,TRBV6-5,NA,TRBJ1-2,TGTGCCAGCAGTTACTCGATAACAGGGGGTGGCTACACCTTC,CASSYSITGGGYTF
NA,TRBV29-1,NA,TRBJ2-1,TGCAGCGTTGCGGGGAAGGATTTCTACAATGAGCAGTTCTTC,CSVAGKDFYNEQFF
NA,TRBV18,NA,TRBJ1-2,TGTGCCAGCTCACCCCTCACAGCTCCTGATGGCTACACCTTC,CASSPLTAPDGYTF
TRBD1,TRBV19,NA,TRBJ2-2,TGTGCCAGTAGTATTCGGGGACAGGGGTGGGACACCGGGGAGCTGTTTTTT,CASSIRGQGWDTGELFF
TRBD1,TRBV27,NA,TRBJ1-1,TGTGCCAGCCTACCGCGACCCCGGGACAGTAACACTGAAGCTTTCTTT,CASLPRPRDSNTEAFF
TRBD1,TRBV7-6,NA,TRBJ2-2,TGTGCCAGCAGCTTAGTGCAGGGGGCGATCGGGGAGCTGTTTTTT,CASSLVQGAIGELFF
NA,TRBV3-1/TRBV3-2,NA,TRBJ1-1,TGTGCCAGCAGCCAATGGGAGTGGGCACCGATGAACACTGAAGCTTTCTTT,CASSQWEWAPMNTEAFF
NA,TRBV29-1,NA,TRBJ1-2,TGCAGCGTTGGGCACAACGCAGGGAACACCTTC,CSVGHNAGNTF
NA,TRBV7-9,NA,TRBJ1-2,TGTGCCAGCAGCTGGGAGATTGAGGGAGGCTACACCTTC,CASSWEIEGGYTF
TRBD1,TRBV27,once,TRBJ1-1,TGTGCCAGCAGTATCTACAGGGGGCGGAACACTGAAGCTTTCTTT,CASSIYRGRNTEAFF
NA,TRBV19,NA,TRBJ1-2,TGTGCCAGTAGTATAGAGCGGGGAAGGGCCTATGGCTACACCTTC,CASSIERGRAYGYTF
NA,TRBV18,NA,TRBJ1-1,TGTGCCAGCTCACCACCGAACAGCCACACTGAAGCTTTCTTT,CASSPPNSHTEAFF
NA,TRBV7-2,NA,TRBJ2-2,TGTGCCAGCAGCTTAGAACCCCGTCCAGGGTCCGGGGAGCTGTTTTTT,CASSLEPRPGSGELFF
TRBD1,TRBV14,NA,TRBJ1-1,TGTGCCAGCAGCCGAGATGCAGGGGGCGGAACTGAAGCTTTCTTT,CASSRDAGGGTEAFF
TRBD2,TRBV3-1/TRBV3-2,NA,TRBJ2-5,TGTGCCAGCAGAAAGAGGTGGCTAGCGGAAGAGACCCAGTACTTC,CASRKRWLAEETQYF
NA,TRBV11-1,NA,TRBJ1-2,TGTGCCAGCAGCTTCGACGCGTGGAGTGGCTATGGCTACACCTTC,CASSFDAWSGYGYTF
NA,TRBV10-3,NA,TRBJ2-7,TGTGCCATCAGTGAGGTTTCCACCTACGAGCAGTACTTC,CAISEVSTYEQYF
TRBD1,TRBV5-1,few,TRBJ1-4,TGCGCCAGCAGCTTGGGGCAGGGGGCGGCTAATGAAAAACTGTTTTTT,CASSLGQGAANEKLFF
TRBD2,TRBV3-1/TRBV3-2,NA,TRBJ2-5,TGTGCCAGCAGCCAAGGAACTAGCGGCCAAGAGACCCAGTACTTC,CASSQGTSGQETQYF
TRBD1,TRBV11-2,few,TRBJ1-1,TGTGCCAGCGGGCGGGGCGGACAGGGGACTGAAGCTTTCTTT,CASGRGGQGTEAFF
TRBD1,TRBV7-8,NA,TRBJ1-2,TGTGCCAGCAGCCTTCAGGGGGACTATGGCTACACCTTC,CASSLQGDYGYTF
TRBD1,TRBV6-5,NA,TRBJ1-4,TGTGCCAGCAACCGCGACAGGGATGCTAATGAAAAACTGTTTTTT,CASNRDRDANEKLFF
TRBD1,TRBV3-1/TRBV3-2,NA,TRBJ2-7,TGTGCCAGCAGCCACCATTCCGGGACAGGGAACTACGAGCAGTACTTC,CASSHHSGTGNYEQYF
NA,TRBV20-1,NA,TRBJ1-4,TGCAGTGCTAGATTGAGTGAAAAACTGTTTTTT,CSARLSEKLFF
NA,TRBV19,few,TRBJ1-1,TGTGCCAGTAGTCCTGTACGGAGGAACACTGAAGCTTTCTTT,CASSPVRRNTEAFF
TRBD1,TRBV6-1,NA,TRBJ2-7,TGTGCCAGCAGTGAGGGACAGGGGAGAGAGCAGTACTTC,CASSEGQGREQYF
TRBD1,TRBV7-9,NA,TRBJ1-2,TGTGCCAGCAGCTTTTCTTCAGGGGGCATGTTAAGGAACTATGGCTACACCTTC,CASSFSSGGMLRNYGYTF
NA,TRBV6-5,NA,TRBJ1-2,TGTGCCAGCAGTACATCCCTGGAGGGTGGCTACACCTTC,CASSTSLEGGYTF
TRBD1,TRBV4-3,NA,TRBJ1-1,TGCGCCAGCAGCTTCCGGACAGGGTCTGAAGCTTTCTTT,CASSFRTGSEAFF
NA,TRBV14,NA,TRBJ2-3,TGTGCCAGCAGCCTCTCAGGGGTTCGGACAGATACGCAGTATTTT,CASSLSGVRTDTQYF
NA,TRBV11-2,NA,TRBJ1-5,TGTGCCAGCAGCGGGCGTGGCAATCAGCCCCAGCATTTT,CASSGRGNQPQHF
NA,TRBV5-4,once,TRBJ1-4,TGTGCCAGCAGCTTGAGCGGGGATGAAAAACTGTTTTTT,CASSLSGDEKLFF